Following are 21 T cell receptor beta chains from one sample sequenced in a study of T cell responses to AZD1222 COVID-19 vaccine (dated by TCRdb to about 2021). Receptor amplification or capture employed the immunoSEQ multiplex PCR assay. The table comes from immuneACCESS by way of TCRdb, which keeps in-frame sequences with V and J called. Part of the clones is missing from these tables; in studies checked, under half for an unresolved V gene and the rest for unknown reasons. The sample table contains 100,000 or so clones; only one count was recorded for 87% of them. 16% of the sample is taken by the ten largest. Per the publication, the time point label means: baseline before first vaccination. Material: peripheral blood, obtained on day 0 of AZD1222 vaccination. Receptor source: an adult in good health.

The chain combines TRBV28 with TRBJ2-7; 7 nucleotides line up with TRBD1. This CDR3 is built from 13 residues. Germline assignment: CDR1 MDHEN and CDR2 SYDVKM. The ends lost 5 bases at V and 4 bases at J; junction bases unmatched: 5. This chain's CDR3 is CASSRGTAYEQYF. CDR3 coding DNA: TGTGCCAGCAGTCGAGGGACAGCTTACGAGCAGTACTTC.

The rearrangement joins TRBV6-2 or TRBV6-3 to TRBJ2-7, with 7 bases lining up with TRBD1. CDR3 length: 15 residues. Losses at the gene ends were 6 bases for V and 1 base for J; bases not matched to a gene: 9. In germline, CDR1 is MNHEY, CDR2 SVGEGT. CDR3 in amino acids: CASSPQGVISYEQYF. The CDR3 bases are TGTGCCAGCAGCCCCCAGGGGGTTATATCCTACGAGCAGTACTTC.

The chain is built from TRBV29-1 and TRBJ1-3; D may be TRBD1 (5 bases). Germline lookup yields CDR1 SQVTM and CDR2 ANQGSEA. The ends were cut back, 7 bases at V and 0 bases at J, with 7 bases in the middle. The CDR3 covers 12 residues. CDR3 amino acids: CSGGSSGNTIYF. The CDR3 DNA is TGCAGCGGGGGGAGCTCTGGAAACACCATATATTTT.

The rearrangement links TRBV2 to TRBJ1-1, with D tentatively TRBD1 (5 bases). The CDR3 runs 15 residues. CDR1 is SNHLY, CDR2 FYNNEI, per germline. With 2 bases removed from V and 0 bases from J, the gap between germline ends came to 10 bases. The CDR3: CASSEQGSMNTEAFF. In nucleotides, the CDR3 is TGTGCCAGCAGTGAACAGGGTTCGATGAACACTGAAGCTTTCTTT.

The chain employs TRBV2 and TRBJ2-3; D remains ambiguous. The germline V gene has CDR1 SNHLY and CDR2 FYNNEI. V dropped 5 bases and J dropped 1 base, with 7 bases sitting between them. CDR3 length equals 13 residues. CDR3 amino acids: CASSRHGTDTQYF. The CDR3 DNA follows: TGTGCCAGCAGTAGGCACGGCACAGATACGCAGTATTTT.

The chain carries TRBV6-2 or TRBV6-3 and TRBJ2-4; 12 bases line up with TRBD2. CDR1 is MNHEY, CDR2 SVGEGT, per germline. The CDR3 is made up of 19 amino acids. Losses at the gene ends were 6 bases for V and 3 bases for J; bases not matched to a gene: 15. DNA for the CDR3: TGTGCCAGCAGCTATACGACTAGCGGGAGAGATGTTGGCAAAAACATTCAGTACTTC. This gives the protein CASSYTTSGRDVGKNIQYF.

The CDR3 DNA is TGTGCCAGCAGCCAAGAGACGAGCGGGAGAATCTACAATGAGCAGTTCTTC. Amino acids: CASSQETSGRIYNEQFF. The chain joins TRBV3-1 (or the pseudogene TRBV3-2) to TRBJ2-1, with 8 bases matching TRBD2. This CDR3 contains 17 residues. Germline lookup yields CDR1 LGHDT and CDR2 YNNKEL (reference sequence). V lost 0 bases, J lost 3 bases, and 7 bases stayed unmatched.

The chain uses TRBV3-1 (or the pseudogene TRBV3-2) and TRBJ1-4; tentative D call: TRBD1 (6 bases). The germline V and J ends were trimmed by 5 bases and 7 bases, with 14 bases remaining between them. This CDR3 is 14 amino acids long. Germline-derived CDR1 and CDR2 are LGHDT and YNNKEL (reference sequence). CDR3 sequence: CASSTQGWGEKLFF. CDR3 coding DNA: TGTGCCAGCAGCACACAGGGATGGGGTGAAAAACTGTTTTTT.

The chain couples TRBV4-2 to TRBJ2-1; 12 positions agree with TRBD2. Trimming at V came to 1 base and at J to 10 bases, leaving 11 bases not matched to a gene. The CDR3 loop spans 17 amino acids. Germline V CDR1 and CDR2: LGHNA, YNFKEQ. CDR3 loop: CASSQVGGLAGGPEQFF. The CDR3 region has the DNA TGTGCCAGCAGCCAAGTGGGGGGCCTAGCGGGAGGGCCGGAGCAGTTCTTC.

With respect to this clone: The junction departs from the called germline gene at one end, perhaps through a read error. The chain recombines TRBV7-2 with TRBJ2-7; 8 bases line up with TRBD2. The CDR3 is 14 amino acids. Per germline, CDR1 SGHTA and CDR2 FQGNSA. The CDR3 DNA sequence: TGTGCCAGCAGCATAGCGGGGCACTCCTACGAGCAGTACTTC. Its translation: CASSIAGHSYEQYF.

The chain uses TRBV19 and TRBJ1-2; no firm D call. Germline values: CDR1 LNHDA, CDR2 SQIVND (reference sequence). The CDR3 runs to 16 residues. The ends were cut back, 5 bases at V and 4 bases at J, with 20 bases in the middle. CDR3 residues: CASSPSISPWVYGYTF. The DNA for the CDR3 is TGTGCCAGTAGTCCCTCTATCAGCCCGTGGGTCTATGGCTACACCTTC. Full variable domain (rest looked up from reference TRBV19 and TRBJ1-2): DGGITQSPKYLFRKEGQNVTLSCEQNLNHDAMYWYRQDPGQGLRLIYYSQIVNDFQKGDIAEGYSVSREKKESFPLTVTSAQKNPTAFYLCASSPSISPWVYGYTFGSGTRLTVV.

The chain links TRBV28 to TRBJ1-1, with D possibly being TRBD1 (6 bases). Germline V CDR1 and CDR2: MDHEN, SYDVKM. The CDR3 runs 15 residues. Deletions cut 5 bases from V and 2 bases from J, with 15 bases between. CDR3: CASSPPRTANTEAFF. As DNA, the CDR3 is TGTGCCAGCAGTCCACCAAGGACAGCAAACACTGAAGCTTTCTTT.

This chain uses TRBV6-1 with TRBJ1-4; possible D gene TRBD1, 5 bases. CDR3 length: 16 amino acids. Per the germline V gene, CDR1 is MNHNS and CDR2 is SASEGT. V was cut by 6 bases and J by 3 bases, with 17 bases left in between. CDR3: CASREPQGRANEKLFF. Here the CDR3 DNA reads TGTGCCAGCAGAGAACCCCAGGGACGGGCTAATGAAAAACTGTTTTTT.

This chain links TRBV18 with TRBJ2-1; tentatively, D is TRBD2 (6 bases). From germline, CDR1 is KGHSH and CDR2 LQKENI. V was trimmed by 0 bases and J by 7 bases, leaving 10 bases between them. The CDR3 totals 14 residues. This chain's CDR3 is CASSPPSGRNEQFF. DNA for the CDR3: TGTGCCAGCTCACCACCGTCGGGGAGGAATGAGCAGTTCTTC.

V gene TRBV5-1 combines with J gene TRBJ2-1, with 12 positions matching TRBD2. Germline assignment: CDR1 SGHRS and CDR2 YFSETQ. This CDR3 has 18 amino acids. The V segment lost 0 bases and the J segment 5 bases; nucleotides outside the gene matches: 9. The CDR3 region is CASSLEDLAGGPNNEQFF. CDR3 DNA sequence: TGCGCCAGCAGCTTGGAAGATCTAGCGGGAGGGCCGAACAATGAGCAGTTCTTC.

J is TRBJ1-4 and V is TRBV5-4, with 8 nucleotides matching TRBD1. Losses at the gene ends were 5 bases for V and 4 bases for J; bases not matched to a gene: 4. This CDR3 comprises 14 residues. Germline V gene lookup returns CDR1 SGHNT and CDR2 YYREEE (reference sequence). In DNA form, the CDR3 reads TGTGCCAGCAGGAAACAGGGGGATAATGAAAAACTGTTTTTT. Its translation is CASRKQGDNEKLFF.

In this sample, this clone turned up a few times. In nucleotides, the CDR3 is TGTGCCAGCAGCTCCGGGACAGGGATGCGAGGCTACACCTTC. This gives the protein CASSSGTGMRGYTF. The V gene is TRBV5-5, the J gene TRBJ1-2; TRBD1 aligns across 9 bases. This CDR3 is built from 14 residues. Germline V lookup: CDR1 SGHKS, CDR2 YYEKEE (reference sequence). The J segment lost 8 bases and the V segment lost 3 bases, leaving 8 bases of the junction unmatched.

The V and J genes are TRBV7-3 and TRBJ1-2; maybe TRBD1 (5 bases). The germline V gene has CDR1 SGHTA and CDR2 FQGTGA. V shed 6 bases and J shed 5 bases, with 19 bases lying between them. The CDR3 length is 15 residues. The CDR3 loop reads CASSPSGAGPYGYTF. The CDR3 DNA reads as TGTGCCAGCAGTCCTTCCGGGGCCGGGCCTTATGGCTACACCTTC.

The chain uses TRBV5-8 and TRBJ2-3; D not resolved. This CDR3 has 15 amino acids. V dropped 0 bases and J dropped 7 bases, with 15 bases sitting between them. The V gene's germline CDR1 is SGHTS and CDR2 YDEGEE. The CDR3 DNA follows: TGTGCCAGCAGCTTGGCCTTAACGGACCAGCATACGCAGTATTTT. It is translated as CASSLALTDQHTQYF.

The CDR3 loop is CASTMRGGGTEAFF. In DNA, the CDR3 is TGTGCCAGCACCATGAGGGGAGGTGGCACTGAAGCTTTCTTT. V and J are TRBV5-4 and TRBJ1-1; possibly TRBD1 for D (5 bases). The germline CDR1 and CDR2 sequences are SGHNT and YYREEE (reference sequence). The CDR3 runs 14 residues. The germline V and J ends were trimmed by 6 bases and 4 bases, with 16 bases remaining between them.

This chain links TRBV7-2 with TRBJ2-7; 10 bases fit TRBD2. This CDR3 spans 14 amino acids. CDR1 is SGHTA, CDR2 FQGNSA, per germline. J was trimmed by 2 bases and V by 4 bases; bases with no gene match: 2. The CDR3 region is CASSSAGGPYEQYF. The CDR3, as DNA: TGTGCCAGCAGCTCAGCGGGAGGGCCCTACGAGCAGTACTTC.